The rows below give T cell receptor beta chains drawn from one sample of a study of neoadjuvant anti-PD-1 for oral cavity cancer. Data came from immunoSEQ multiplex PCR; TCRdb stores just in-frame clones and leaves some out. This sample has 15,000 to 20,000 clones, with just over 65% found just once. Specimen: PBMCs, collected before nivolumab (anti-PD-1) treatment. The receptors shown here come from a person between 40 and 79 years old with oral cavity squamous cell carcinoma. Both conserved end residues are part of each CDR3. A D gene is named only where the DNA matches it firmly. The size entry is marked missing in some rows and otherwise reads once, few, many or a size class.

abundance	d_gene	v_gene	j_gene	CDR3nt	CDR3aa
NA	NA	TRBV2	TRBJ1-1	TGTGCCAGCAGTGAAGTCCGCCAGAACACTGAAGCTTTCTTT	CASSEVRQNTEAFF
once	TRBD1	TRBV15	TRBJ1-5	TGTGCCACCAGCAGGGGGACAGGGAAGGGGCAGAAGTTGCCCCAGCATTTT	CATSRGTGKGQKLPQHF
NA	TRBD1	TRBV2	TRBJ2-1	TGTGCCAGCAACGGGACAGGGACTATGAATGAGCAGTTCTTC	CASNGTGTMNEQFF
few	NA	TRBV30	TRBJ1-5	TGTGCCTGGAGTCTCCAGGGCCCTCAGCCCCAGCATTTT	CAWSLQGPQPQHF
NA	NA	TRBV6-6	TRBJ1-4	TGTGCCAGCCGTTACTATAGCAGCGGGGAAAAACTGTTTTTT	CASRYYSSGEKLFF
few	TRBD1	TRBV7-9	TRBJ2-7	TGTGCCAGCAGCTCCCCCAGGGGGACAGCCTACGAGCAGTACTTC	CASSSPRGTAYEQYF
few	NA	TRBV5-6	TRBJ1-5	TGTGCCAGCAGCTTGGGGGGATTAAGCAATCAGCCCCAGCATTTT	CASSLGGLSNQPQHF
NA	TRBD1	TRBV7-6	TRBJ2-2	TGTGCCAGCAGACGGGGACAGGGGTCCGGGGAGCTGTTTTTT	CASRRGQGSGELFF
once	NA	TRBV5-1	TRBJ2-7	TGCGCCAGCAGCCTGGCTGGGAGCCCCTACGAGCAGTACTTC	CASSLAGSPYEQYF
NA	NA	TRBV27	TRBJ2-7	TGTGCCAGCAGTTTACGCCCTGGACCACCCTACGAGCAGTACTTC	CASSLRPGPPYEQYF
NA	TRBD1	TRBV28	TRBJ1-3	TGTGCCAGCAGTTTATGGGGGACAGGGACCTCTGGAAACACCATATATTTT	CASSLWGTGTSGNTIYF
NA	NA	TRBV6-5	TRBJ1-2	TGTGCCACCCAACCCGGGACTCAAGGAGGCTACACCTTC	CATQPGTQGGYTF
few	TRBD1	TRBV15	TRBJ1-4	TGTGCCACCAGCAGAGCCCCGACAGGGTTGGGATCTAATGAAAAACTGTTTTTT	CATSRAPTGLGSNEKLFF
NA	NA	TRBV6-6	TRBJ2-7	TGTGCCAGCAGTTACTCCACATTGGGGTCTCACGAGCAGTACTTC	CASSYSTLGSHEQYF
NA	TRBD2	TRBV30	TRBJ2-1	TGTGCCTGTACCCGGACTAGCGGGAGTGGCAATGAGCAGTTCTTC	CACTRTSGSGNEQFF
NA	NA	TRBV27	TRBJ2-2	TGTGCCAGCAGTTTATTGACTTATAACACCGGGGAGCTGTTTTTT	CASSLLTYNTGELFF
NA	NA	TRBV29-1	TRBJ2-1	TGCAGCGTTGTAGGACGGGCTGACAATGAGCAGTTCTTC	CSVVGRADNEQFF